This TCR beta chain is drawn from a study of blood T cell repertoires in COVID-19. Study background: Samples representing acute and convalescent COVID-19 were sourced from the United States, Italy and Spain. Sample material is recorded as cDNA or gDNA derived from T cells, B-cell-depleted T cells, or PBMCs.

This CDR3 is built from 15 residues. Germline V gene lookup returns CDR1 SGHRS and CDR2 YFSETQ. The V gene lost 0 bases and the J gene lost 1 base, with 9 bases spanning the gap. Study processing details: The authors estimated nucleated cell counts from reference gene primer amplification. Method: immunoSEQ multiplex PCR; TCRdb's copy keeps in-frame clones and lacks some. The V and J calls and clone size are taken from that table; D and trimming were inferred from the DNA. The sample holds about 400,000 clones, around 90% seen once. Enrollees, about 18 to 90 years old, lived in some 24 US areas. The rearrangement uses TRBV5-1 and TRBJ2-3; D is possibly TRBD2 (6 bases). Input material: PBMCs or T cells enriched from blood (not recorded which). This clonotype was sampled from a woman in her 40s with acute COVID-19. CDR3 DNA sequence: TGCGCCAGCAGCTTGGTGGAGCGGGGCACAGATACGCAGTATTTT. This encodes CASSLVERGTDTQYF.